The T cell receptor beta chain under discussion was sequenced for a study of early T cells in non-severe SARS-CoV-2 infection. As for the study in general: Sequencing targeted bulk RNA from unsorted whole blood, leaving chains unpaired.

This clonotype ranks as medium-sized (0.01 to 0.1%). As part of library construction, unique molecular identifiers were attached to individual cDNA molecules. MiXCR, run by TCRdb on the 5' RACE reads, gives a single entry per CDR3 protein. The sample carries roughly 16,000 distinct CDR3 sequences, about 5.4% recorded once. CDR1 is DFQATT, CDR2 SNEGSKA, per germline (reference sequence). V gave up 6 bases and J gave up 7 bases; unmatched junction bases: 13. The CDR3 extends over 14 amino acids. The chain uses TRBV20-1 and TRBJ1-2, with 8 bases matching TRBD1. Sequences were derived from whole blood, sampled at baseline. The TCR originated in an adult who was a healthcare worker with PCR-confirmed SARS-CoV-2 infection or an uninfected control (not recorded which). CDR3 coding DNA: TGCAGTGCCGCCCCACCGACAGGGGAGATTGGCTACACCTTC. Its protein is CSAAPPTGEIGYTF.